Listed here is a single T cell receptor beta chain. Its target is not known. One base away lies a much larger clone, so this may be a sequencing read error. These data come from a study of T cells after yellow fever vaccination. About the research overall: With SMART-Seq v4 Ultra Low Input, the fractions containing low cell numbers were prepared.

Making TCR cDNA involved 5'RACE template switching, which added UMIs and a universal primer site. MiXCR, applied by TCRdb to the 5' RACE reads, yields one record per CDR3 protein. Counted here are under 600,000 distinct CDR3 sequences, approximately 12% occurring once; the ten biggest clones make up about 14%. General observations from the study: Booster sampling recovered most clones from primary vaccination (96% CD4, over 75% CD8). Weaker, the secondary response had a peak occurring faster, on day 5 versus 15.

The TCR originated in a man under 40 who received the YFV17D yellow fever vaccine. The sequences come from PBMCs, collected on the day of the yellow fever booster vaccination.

CDR3 in amino acids: CASSPEGNAEAFF. CDR3 sequence (DNA): TGCGCCAGCAGCCCCGAGGGGAACGCTGAAGCTTTCTTT. The chain joins TRBV5-1 to TRBJ1-1; weak D call: TRBD1 (5 bases). Germline lookup yields CDR1 SGHRS and CDR2 YFSETQ. This CDR3 spans 13 amino acids.